The 25 T cell receptor beta chains given below trace back to one sample, sequenced in a study of shared clonotypes between healthy human individuals. Clones were read by immunoSEQ multiplex PCR, and TCRdb kept only the in-frame ones, dropping some. Seen here are 550,000 to 800,000 clones, roughly 87% observed once, and the top ten hold more than 30%. Material for sequencing was memory CD8+ T cells from PBMCs. Subset of the sample: CD45RO+ cells pooled with CCR7-negative TemRA cells. Every receptor here comes from a man aged 18 to 29 in good health. Some clones in this sample may be carry-over from other donors' samples.

In DNA, the CDR3 is TGTGCCCCCACGCGAGCGAAAGATACGCAGTATTTT. Protein: CAPTRAKDTQYF. V usage is TRBV2 and J usage is TRBJ2-3, with D unresolved. The CDR3 sequence is 12 residues long. V dropped 11 bases and J dropped 5 bases, with 14 bases sitting between them. The germline V gene encodes CDR1 SNHLY and CDR2 FYNNEI.

This sequence joins TRBV5-8 and TRBJ2-3, with 7 bases lining up with TRBD2. The CDR3 length is 15 residues. Germline V gene lookup returns CDR1 SGHTS and CDR2 YDEGEE. After removal of 2 bases from V and 6 bases from J, the junction contained 9 bases not matched to a gene. CDR3 nucleotide sequence: TGTGCCAGCAGCTTCACGGCGGGAGCAATGGATACGCAGTATTTT. The encoded protein is CASSFTAGAMDTQYF.

The chain recombines TRBV10-2 with TRBJ2-7; no definite D call. The CDR3 sequence is 12 residues long. CDR1 and CDR2 from the germline V gene are WSHSY and SAAADI. Between the trimmed V and J ends, which lost 7 bases and 5 bases, there was a span of 12 bases. The CDR3 DNA reads as TGCGCCAGCAAGCTAGGTTCGAACGAGCAGTACTTC. Protein: CASKLGSNEQYF.

On this clone itself: It is likely a read error: a sequence one base away is far more abundant. The genes are TRBV7-9 and TRBJ2-7; D gene unclear. The germline V and J ends were trimmed by 5 bases and 2 bases, with 7 bases remaining between them. The length of the CDR3 is 12 residues. From germline, CDR1 is SEHNR and CDR2 FQNEAQ (reference sequence). The CDR3 region has the DNA TGTGCCAGCAGCGGCGACACCTACGAGCAGTACTTC. Its protein product is CASSGDTYEQYF.

The V and J genes are TRBV9 and TRBJ2-1; D remains unclear. Germline CDR1 and CDR2: SGDLS and YYNGEE. This CDR3 has 12 residues. The V gene lost 4 bases and the J gene lost 4 bases, with 6 bases spanning the gap. The chain's CDR3 is CASSSGYNEQFF. The CDR3 DNA follows: TGTGCCAGCAGCTCCGGATACAATGAGCAGTTCTTC.

The chain links TRBV7-9 to TRBJ1-2, with TRBD1 matching over 11 bases. The length of the CDR3 is 14 residues. Germline CDR1 is SEHNR and CDR2 is FQNEAQ (reference sequence). With 6 bases clipped from V and 8 bases from J, the junction kept 8 bases outside the gene matches. CDR3 sequence reads: CASSMGQGEPGYTF. For the CDR3, the DNA is TGTGCCAGCAGTATGGGACAGGGGGAGCCAGGCTACACCTTC.

The chain has TRBV27 and TRBJ1-1, with 9 nucleotides matching TRBD1. The CDR3 sequence is 16 residues long. CDR1 and CDR2 from the germline V gene are MNHEY and SMNVEV (reference sequence). With 5 bases clipped from V and 1 base from J, the junction kept 8 bases outside the gene matches. CDR3 in DNA: TGTGCCAGCAGTCCGGACAGGGGAGGTTGGAACACTGAAGCTTTCTTT. It is translated as CASSPDRGGWNTEAFF.

The chain employs TRBV2 and TRBJ2-7, with D possibly matching TRBD2 (6 bases). Trimming stripped 0 bases from V and 4 bases from J, with 19 bases between. Germline-derived CDR1 and CDR2 are SNHLY and FYNNEI. The CDR3 consists of 17 residues. The chain's CDR3 is CASSEALKEGPGYEQYF. CDR3 coding DNA: TGTGCCAGCAGTGAAGCCCTTAAGGAGGGACCCGGGTACGAGCAGTACTTC.

The chain has TRBV18 and TRBJ2-7; 9 positions match TRBD2. CDR1 and CDR2 from the germline V gene are KGHSH and LQKENI. V was pared by 1 base and J by 3 bases, with 10 bases of the junction left unmatched. The CDR3 loop spans 17 amino acids. DNA for the CDR3: TGTGCCAGCTCACCACTTACGTTGACTAGCGGAGACTACGAGCAGTACTTC. Protein: CASSPLTLTSGDYEQYF.

The rearrangement joins TRBV4-3 to TRBJ2-6; 7 bases align to TRBD1. After removal of 4 bases from V and 0 bases from J, the junction contained 12 bases not matched to a gene. The CDR3 contains 19 residues. Germline assignment: CDR1 LGHNA and CDR2 YSLEER. CDR3 amino acids: CASSRLTGALISGANVLTF. The DNA for the CDR3 is TGCGCCAGCAGCCGCCTAACAGGGGCCCTCATCTCTGGGGCCAACGTCCTGACTTTC.

V usage is TRBV10-3 and J usage is TRBJ2-7; no clear D. The germline V and J ends were trimmed by 6 bases and 3 bases, with 12 bases remaining between them. The CDR3 is 13 amino acids. Germline lookup yields CDR1 ENHRY and CDR2 SYGVKD. As DNA, the CDR3 is TGTGCCATCAGCCCAGAACTCTTCTACGAGCAGTACTTC. It yields the protein CAISPELFYEQYF.

This clone appeared a single time. The CDR3 bases are TGTGCCAGCAGTTTCCTGAACAGGGGGGGCTACAATGAGCAGTTCTTC. Translation gives CASSFLNRGGYNEQFF. V usage is TRBV28 and J usage is TRBJ2-1, with D perhaps TRBD1 (8 bases). The CDR3 has 16 amino acids. The V and J ends lost 3 bases and 3 bases respectively, with 15 bases between them. Germline V gene lookup returns CDR1 MDHEN and CDR2 SYDVKM. The full variable domain, rest sourced from reference TRBV28 and TRBJ2-1, is DVKVTQSSRYLVKRTGEKVFLECVQDMDHENMFWYRQDPGLGLRLIYFSYDVKMKEKGDIPEGYSVSREKKERFSLILESASTNQTSMYLCASSFLNRGGYNEQFFGPGTRLTVL.

The V gene is TRBV2, the J gene TRBJ2-3, with D perhaps assigned TRBD1 or TRBD2 (6 bases each). V was clipped by 6 bases and J by 4 bases, with 14 bases between them. This CDR3 is built from 14 residues. CDR1 and CDR2 (germline): SNHLY, FYNNEI. The CDR3 DNA reads TGTGCCAGCAGGCAAGAGGGGGGCCCAGATACGCAGTATTTT. It is translated as CASRQEGGPDTQYF.

J is TRBJ2-6 and V is TRBV27; D remains ambiguous. V was cut by 3 bases and J by 2 bases, with 8 bases left in between. This CDR3 has 15 residues. From germline, CDR1 is MNHEY and CDR2 SMNVEV (reference sequence). In DNA form, the CDR3 reads TGTGCCAGCAGTTTTGGTGGTGCTGGGGCCAACGTCCTGACTTTC. Protein sequence: CASSFGGAGANVLTF.

The chain employs TRBV11-2 and TRBJ2-5; 8 bases align to TRBD2. This CDR3 is built from 15 residues. The germline gives CDR1 SGHAT, CDR2 FQNNGV. Trimming took 4 bases from V and 3 from J; bases not matched to a gene: 7. The CDR3 DNA reads as TGTGCCAGCAGCTCTCGATTGCGGGAGGAAGAGACCCAGTACTTC. Its protein is CASSSRLREEETQYF.

The chain employs TRBV5-1 and TRBJ2-7, with 7 nucleotides matching TRBD1. CDR1 SGHRS and CDR2 YFSETQ come from the germline V gene. There are 14 residues in the CDR3. V lost 5 bases and J lost 1; bases outside the gene matches: 6. This chain's CDR3 is CASSQDRLSYEQYF. CDR3 DNA sequence: TGCGCCAGCAGTCAGGACAGGCTATCCTACGAGCAGTACTTC.

The chain recombines TRBV7-6 with TRBJ2-2, with no clear D. The germline V gene has CDR1 SGHVS and CDR2 FNYEAQ. V dropped 7 bases and J dropped 7 bases, with 13 bases sitting between them. The CDR3 length is 13 residues. CDR3 amino acids: CASISSSGGELFF. CDR3 nucleotides: TGTGCCAGCATTTCGTCCTCAGGCGGGGAGCTGTTTTTT.

This chain uses TRBV6-6 with TRBJ2-7; D perhaps matches TRBD2 (6 bases). CDR3 size: 15 residues. V shed 3 bases and J shed 2 bases, with 14 bases lying between them. Germline CDR1 MNHNY, CDR2 SVGAGI (reference sequence). CDR3 region: CASSYPGVPTYEQYF. Here the CDR3 DNA reads TGTGCCAGCAGTTATCCGGGGGTCCCTACCTACGAGCAGTACTTC.

This rearrangement joins TRBV27 to TRBJ2-5, with a weak D call TRBD1 (6 bases). There are 14 residues in the CDR3. Between the trimmed V and J ends, which lost 2 bases and 5 bases, there was a span of 12 bases. Per germline, CDR1 MNHEY and CDR2 SMNVEV (reference sequence). CDR3: CASSLRERGETQYF. In nucleotides, the CDR3 is TGTGCCAGCAGTTTAAGGGAGAGGGGGGAGACCCAGTACTTC.

This clone was detected once. The chain recombines TRBV9 with TRBJ2-3; TRBD1 agrees at 7 bases. CDR3 length equals 15 residues. The germline V gene has CDR1 SGDLS and CDR2 YYNGEE. V was pared by 0 bases and J by 1 base, with 2 bases of the junction left unmatched. The CDR3 DNA reads TGTGCCAGCAGCGTAGCGGGACAGCGCACAGATACGCAGTATTTT. The encoded protein is CASSVAGQRTDTQYF. The full variable domain, completed using reference TRBV9 and TRBJ2-3, is DSGVTQTPKHLITATGQRVTLRCSPRSGDLSVYWYQQSLDQGLQFLIQYYNGEERAKGNILERFSAQQFPDLHSELNLSSLELGDSALYFCASSVAGQRTDTQYFGPGTRLTVL.

V and J are TRBV7-8 and TRBJ2-2; no firm D call. This CDR3 has 14 amino acids. Germline V gives CDR1 SGHVS, CDR2 FQNEAQ. Trimming took off 1 base at V and 4 bases at J, with 7 bases between the two ends. Here the CDR3 reads CASSLVEFTGELFF. As DNA, the CDR3 is TGTGCCAGCAGCTTAGTGGAGTTCACCGGGGAGCTGTTTTTT.

V gene TRBV29-1 combines with J gene TRBJ2-5, with no clear D. The J call may be incorrect, as the DNA end agrees better with TRBJ2-7. CDR1 and CDR2 from the germline V gene are SQVTM and ANQGSEA. The CDR3 loop spans 13 amino acids. The CDR3 nucleotides are TGCAGCGTTATTCTGACGGAATCCTACGAGCAGTACTTC. Encoded protein: CSVILTESYEQYF.

The V and J genes are TRBV27 and TRBJ2-7; weak D call: TRBD2 (5 bases). The CDR3 loop spans 17 amino acids. Germline V lookup: CDR1 MNHEY, CDR2 SMNVEV (reference sequence). Trimming removed 5 bases at V and 1 base at J, with 21 bases between. CDR3 sequence: CASSPLGSPTPSYEQYF. The CDR3, as DNA: TGTGCCAGCAGTCCTCTGGGGAGCCCCACCCCTTCCTACGAGCAGTACTTC.

The V gene is TRBV5-6, the J gene TRBJ1-2; D is ambiguous. Germline lookup yields CDR1 SGHDT and CDR2 YYEEEE. This CDR3 region has 15 residues. The V and J ends lost 0 bases and 0 bases respectively, with 9 bases between them. The DNA of the CDR3 is TGTGCCAGCAGCTTGGAGGGCTTCACTAACTATGGCTACACCTTC. Protein: CASSLEGFTNYGYTF.

As DNA, the CDR3 is TGTGCCAGCAGCTTGTCTAGCGGGAGGGGACTAGCCAAAAACATTCAGTACTTC. Protein sequence: CASSLSSGRGLAKNIQYF. The chain has TRBV5-6 and TRBJ2-4, with 12 nucleotides matching TRBD2. V gave up 1 base and J gave up 0 bases; unmatched junction bases: 5. Germline CDR1 reads SGHDT; CDR2 reads YYEEEE. The CDR3 runs to 18 residues.